The rows below give T cell receptor beta chains drawn from one sample of a study of OX40 agonist ivuxolimab in advanced cancers. TCRdb keeps only in-frame clones here, not all; method: immunoSEQ multiplex PCR. The sample records some 65,000 clones, roughly 89% being singletons. Sequenced here: CD4+ or CD8+ T cells sorted from blood, sampled in a trial of the OX40 agonist ivuxolimab. The receptors were sampled from an adult with an advanced solid tumor such as melanoma, head and neck, liver or kidney cancer. Each CDR3 is given with its conserved first and last residue. The D gene is left open where the match is weak. The size field is filled for only some rows; it gives once, few, many or a size class.

. . TRBJ2-1 TRBV7-9 TGTGCCAGCAGCTTCGCAGTTGATGAGCAGTTCTTC CASSFAVDEQFF
. . TRBJ2-7 TRBV7-9 TGTGCCAGCAGCCCTGGAGCTGGGGAGCAGTACTTC CASSPGAGEQYF
TRBD1 . TRBJ1-4 TRBV27 TGTGCCAGCAGTGAGGACAGGGAAGATGAAAAACTGTTTTTT CASSEDREDEKLFF
TRBD2 . TRBJ2-7 TRBV5-4 TGTGCCAGCAGCTTGGTGGGACTAGCGGTGGAGCAGTACTTC CASSLVGLAVEQYF
. . TRBJ1-5 TRBV27 TGTGCCAGCAGCTCTGGGACGGATGGGAGCAATCAGCCCCAGCATTTT CASSSGTDGSNQPQHF
TRBD1 . TRBJ2-7 TRBV7-9 TGTGCCAGCAGCTTAACGGGACAGGATTACGAGCAGTACTTC CASSLTGQDYEQYF
. . TRBJ2-7 TRBV5-1 TGCGCCAGCAGCTTGGTTGGCCGGGAGATCGACGAGCAGTACTTC CASSLVGREIDEQYF
TRBD1 . TRBJ2-5 TRBV19 TGTGCCAGTAGTAACCGGACAGGGGGTTTCCAGGAGACCCAGTACTTC CASSNRTGGFQETQYF
. . TRBJ2-5 TRBV10-2 TGCGCCAGCAGGGACAATTTGATGGAGACCCAGTACTTC CASRDNLMETQYF
. once TRBJ2-1 TRBV6-5 TGTGCCAGCACCACGACTAGTAATGAGCAGTTCTTC CASTTTSNEQFF
TRBD2 . TRBJ2-1 TRBV7-8 TGTGCCAGCAGCTCCGGGGGGCTACCGGGACTAGCGCCCAAGCAGTTCTTC CASSSGGLPGLAPKQFF
. . TRBJ1-2 TRBV25-1 TGTGCCAGCAGCTTAGGGGGGGGCTCTTATGGCTACACCTTC CASSLGGGSYGYTF
. . TRBJ2-7 TRBV15 TGTGCCACCAGACCACAGCTAAGCTCCTACGAGCAGTACTTC CATRPQLSSYEQYF
. . TRBJ1-6 TRBV27 TGTGCCAGCAGTTGGGCGGGGGCTAACTCACCCCTCCACTTT CASSWAGANSPLHF
. . TRBJ1-2 TRBV19 TGTGCCAGTAGCCAATTTGGGGCAGTCTATGGCTACACCTTC CASSQFGAVYGYTF
. . TRBJ2-3 TRBV28 TGTGCCAGCAGTTTATTGCGACGGACAGATACGCAGTATTTT CASSLLRRTDTQYF
. once TRBJ1-3 TRBV2 TGTGCCAGCAGCGCGGACAGTAGCTCTGGAAACACCATATATTTT CASSADSSSGNTIYF
TRBD2 . TRBJ2-7 TRBV7-9 TGTGCCAGCAGTATACTAGGGACTAGCGGCTACGAGCAGTACTTC CASSILGTSGYEQYF
. . TRBJ1-2 TRBV13 TGTGCCAGCAGCTTAGGAGCAGTCTACACCTTC CASSLGAVYTF
. . TRBJ2-7 TRBV27 TGTGCCAGCAGTTTATTTATGGGGATCTACGAGCAGTACTTC CASSLFMGIYEQYF
. . TRBJ1-5 TRBV27 TGTGCCAGCAGTTTATCTAGGCGGGGGGCAAAGGGTCAGCCCCAGCATTTT CASSLSRRGAKGQPQHF
. . TRBJ1-1 TRBV19 TGTGCCAGTAGTAACCACGGGGGAGGGAACACTGAAGCTTTCTTT CASSNHGGGNTEAFF
. . TRBJ2-2 TRBV19 TGTGCCAGTAGGGCCGGGACCCGGGGCGCCGGGGAGCTGTTTTTT CASRAGTRGAGELFF
TRBD1 few TRBJ1-1 TRBV27 TGTGCCAGCAGGACAGGGGGCATCACTGAAGCTTTCTTT CASRTGGITEAFF
. . TRBJ2-1 TRBV9 TGTGCCAGCAGCGTAGGGGAGGGGGGAAAGCAGTTCTTC CASSVGEGGKQFF
. . TRBJ2-2 TRBV6-1 TGTGCCACAAAGGCAGCGTCGAACACCGGGGAGCTGTTTTTT CATKAASNTGELFF
TRBD2 . TRBJ2-7 TRBV7-9 TGTGCCAGCAGCCCCGTGCTAGCGGGGTATGAGCAGTACTTC CASSPVLAGYEQYF
. . TRBJ2-3 TRBV5-1 TGCGCCAGCAGCTCGGACTTGGGAGATACGCAGTATTTT CASSSDLGDTQYF
TRBD2 . TRBJ2-7 TRBV28 TGTGCCAGCAGCCCTAGCGGGAGGGCGGACGAGCAGTACTTC CASSPSGRADEQYF
. . TRBJ1-1 TRBV7-9 TGTGCCAGCAGCTTAGTCTCTGAAGCTTTCTTT CASSLVSEAFF
. . TRBJ1-1 TRBV27 TGTGCCAGCAAATTTCGGGGGAACACTGAAGCTTTCTTT CASKFRGNTEAFF
TRBD2 once TRBJ2-1 TRBV7-8 TGTGCCAGCAGCCTTACTAGCGGGGGAGGCAATGAGCAGTTCTTC CASSLTSGGGNEQFF
. . TRBJ2-1 TRBV5-5 TGTGCCAGCACCGCTCAGGGCGATGAGCAGTTCTTC CASTAQGDEQFF
. . TRBJ2-3 TRBV13 TGTGCCAGCAGACCTACGTGGGCGGGGGCCACAGATACGCAGTATTTT CASRPTWAGATDTQYF
. . TRBJ1-2 TRBV29-1 TGCAGCGCTCGAACGCAGGAGGGCTACACCTTC CSARTQEGYTF
. . TRBJ1-4 TRBV13 TGTGCCAGCAGCTTAGGGGATGTCAATGAAAAACTGTTTTTT CASSLGDVNEKLFF
TRBD1 . TRBJ1-1 TRBV28 TGTGCCAGCAGTTTCCGATACAGGGGTGTCACTGAAGCTTTCTTT CASSFRYRGVTEAFF
TRBD2 . TRBJ2-5 TRBV28 TGTGCCAGCAGTCCGTTAGCGGGAGGGCCTACGAAGACCCAGTACTTC CASSPLAGGPTKTQYF
TRBD1 . TRBJ1-5 TRBV28 TGTGCCAGCAGTTTATGGGGACGGGACAGTTATCAGCCCCAGCATTTT CASSLWGRDSYQPQHF
. . TRBJ2-7 TRBV7-9 TGTGCCAGCAGTCCGGCGGGCTCCTACGAGCAGTACTTC CASSPAGSYEQYF
TRBD1 . TRBJ2-3 TRBV4-1 TGCGCCAGCAGCCAAGATTGGGGGACAGGCACAGATACGCAGTATTTT CASSQDWGTGTDTQYF
. . TRBJ2-2 TRBV27 TGTGCCAGCAGAGGATACTGGGAGAACACCGGGGAGCTGTTTTTT CASRGYWENTGELFF
. . TRBJ2-7 TRBV11-2 TGTGCCAGCAGCTTAGGAGAAGAGCAGTACTTC CASSLGEEQYF
. . TRBJ2-7 TRBV5-1 TGCGCCAGCAGCTTGGGGGTAGCGTCCATAGAGGAGCAGTACTTC CASSLGVASIEEQYF
TRBD1 . TRBJ1-1 TRBV6-1 TGTGCCAGCAGTGAAATTGGGACAGACGCTTTCTTT CASSEIGTDAFF
. . TRBJ2-1 TRBV19 TGTGCCAGTAGCCACGGGCCCGTCAATGAGCAGTTCTTC CASSHGPVNEQFF
. once TRBJ1-1 TRBV27 TGTGCCAGTCAAAGGGGGGGCGCGTGGAACACTGAAGCTTTCTTT CASQRGGAWNTEAFF
. . TRBJ2-5 TRBV13 TGTGCCAGCAGCTTAGGCCGAGGGGAGACCCAGTACTTC CASSLGRGETQYF
. . TRBJ2-2 TRBV4-1 TGCGCCAGCAGCCAACCGAACGGGGCCGGGGAGCTGTTTTTT CASSQPNGAGELFF
. . TRBJ2-7 TRBV5-5 TGTGCCAGCAGCCCCCGACAGCCCTACGAGCAGTACTTC CASSPRQPYEQYF
. . TRBJ2-7 TRBV13 TGTGCCAGCAGCTTAGTGGCGGGGGCGCGGAACGAGCAGTACTTC CASSLVAGARNEQYF
TRBD2 . TRBJ2-2 TRBV9 TGTGCCAGCAGCGTAGAGGGTAGCGGGGGTCTCAACACCGGGGAGCTGTTTTTT CASSVEGSGGLNTGELFF
. . TRBJ2-3 TRBV2 TGTGCCACTAACAACGATGGGGCCTTCACAGATACGCAGTATTTT CATNNDGAFTDTQYF
TRBD1 . TRBJ2-7 TRBV7-9 TGTGCCAGCAGCTCCGCCGGGACAGGGATCTACGAGCAGTACTTC CASSSAGTGIYEQYF
. . TRBJ1-4 TRBV10-2 TGCGCCAGCAGCTCGATAGACAGCTTCGGGGAAAAACTGTTTTTT CASSSIDSFGEKLFF
TRBD1 . TRBJ2-7 TRBV5-1 TGCGCCAGCAGCCCATGGGGACAGGGGTACGAGCAGTACTTC CASSPWGQGYEQYF
. . TRBJ2-7 TRBV6-5 TGTGCCAGCAGTGGCCGGGACACCTACGAGCAGTACTTC CASSGRDTYEQYF
TRBD1 once TRBJ1-1 TRBV6-5 TGTGCCAGCCCGGACAGGGGAGGCACTGAAGCTTTCTTT CASPDRGGTEAFF
. . TRBJ2-7 TRBV15 TGTGCCACCAGCACAAGGCAAGGTTGGGGCGGAACCTACGAGCAGTACTTC CATSTRQGWGGTYEQYF
TRBD2 . TRBJ2-1 TRBV28 TGTGCCAGCAGTCCGACTAGCGGGAGGTACTACAATGAGCAGTTCTTC CASSPTSGRYYNEQFF